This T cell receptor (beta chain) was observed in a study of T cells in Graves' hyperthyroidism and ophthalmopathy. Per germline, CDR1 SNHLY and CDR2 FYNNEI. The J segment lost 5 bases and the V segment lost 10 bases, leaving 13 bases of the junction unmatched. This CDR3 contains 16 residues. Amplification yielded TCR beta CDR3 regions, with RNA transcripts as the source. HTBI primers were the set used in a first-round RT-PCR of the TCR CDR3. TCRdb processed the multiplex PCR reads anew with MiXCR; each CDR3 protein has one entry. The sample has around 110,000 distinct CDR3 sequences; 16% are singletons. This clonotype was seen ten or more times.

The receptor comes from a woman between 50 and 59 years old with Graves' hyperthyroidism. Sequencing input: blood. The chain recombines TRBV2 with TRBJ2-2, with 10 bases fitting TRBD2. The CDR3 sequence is CAIRLLAGSRTGELFF. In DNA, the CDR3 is TGTGCCATAAGGTTACTAGCGGGGTCTCGAACCGGGGAGCTGTTTTTT.